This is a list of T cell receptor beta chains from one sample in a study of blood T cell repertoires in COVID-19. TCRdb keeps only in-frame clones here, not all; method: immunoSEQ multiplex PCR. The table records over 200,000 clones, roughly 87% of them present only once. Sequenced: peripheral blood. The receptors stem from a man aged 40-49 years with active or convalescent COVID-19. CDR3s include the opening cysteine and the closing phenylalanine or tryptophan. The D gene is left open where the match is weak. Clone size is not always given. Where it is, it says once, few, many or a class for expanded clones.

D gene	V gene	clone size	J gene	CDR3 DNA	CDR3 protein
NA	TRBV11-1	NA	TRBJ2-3	TGTGCCAGCAGCTTACGAGATACGCAGTATTTT	CASSLRDTQYF
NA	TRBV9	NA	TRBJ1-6	TGTGCCAGCAGCGTAGTTGACAGCCCTAATTCACCCCTCCACTTT	CASSVVDSPNSPLHF
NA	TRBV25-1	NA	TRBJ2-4	TGTGCCAGCAGTGAATCGTCCGGGTCGGCCAAAAACATTCAGTACTTC	CASSESSGSAKNIQYF
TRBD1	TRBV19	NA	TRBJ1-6	TGTGCCAGTAGCGCCGGACAGGGCACAAATTCACCCCTCCACTTT	CASSAGQGTNSPLHF
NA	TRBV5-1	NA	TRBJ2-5	TGCGCCAGCAGCTTCTCCGGCTCCTCAGGGGTGGAGACCCAGTACTTC	CASSFSGSSGVETQYF
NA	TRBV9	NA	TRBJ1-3	TGTGCCAGCAGCGTAGGTTCCAGGGGATCTAGAAACACCATATATTTT	CASSVGSRGSRNTIYF
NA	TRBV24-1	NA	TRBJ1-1	TGTGCCACCAGTGACCCAGGGAACACTGAAGCTTTCTTT	CATSDPGNTEAFF
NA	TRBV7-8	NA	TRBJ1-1	TGTGCCAGCAGTACCAGGGGAAGCACTGAAGCTTTCTTT	CASSTRGSTEAFF
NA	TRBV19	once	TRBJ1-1	TGTGCCACCTCCCGGGGCACTGAAGCTTTCTTT	CATSRGTEAFF
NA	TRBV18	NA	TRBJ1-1	TGTGCCAGCTCACCCCCGACAGTGAACACTGAAGCTTTCTTT	CASSPPTVNTEAFF
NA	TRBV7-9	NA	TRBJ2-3	TGTGCCAGTCGCGGGGACACAGATACGCAGTATTTT	CASRGDTDTQYF
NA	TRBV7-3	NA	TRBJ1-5	TGTGCCAGCAGCTTAAGTCGGGGGCAGCCCCAGCATTTT	CASSLSRGQPQHF
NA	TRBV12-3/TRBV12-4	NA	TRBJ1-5	TGTGCCAGCACCTCGGTGCGGAATCAGCCCCAGCATTTT	CASTSVRNQPQHF
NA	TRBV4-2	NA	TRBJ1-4	TGTGCCAGCAGCCAATTATTACAGGGTCCGGATGAAAAACTGTTTTTT	CASSQLLQGPDEKLFF
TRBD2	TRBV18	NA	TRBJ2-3	TGTGCCAGCTCAGGACTAGTTACAGATACGCAGTATTTT	CASSGLVTDTQYF
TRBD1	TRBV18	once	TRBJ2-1	TGTGCCAGCTCACTGACGACAGGGCTAACCACGAATGAGCAGTTCTTC	CASSLTTGLTTNEQFF
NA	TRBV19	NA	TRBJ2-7	TGTGCCAGTAGTCCAGGTTCCGTCTTTGGAGGCTGGTACTTC	CASSPGSVFGGWYF
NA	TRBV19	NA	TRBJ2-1	TGTGCCAGTAGTATATCTTTCAGCTCCTACAATGAGCAGTTCTTC	CASSISFSSYNEQFF
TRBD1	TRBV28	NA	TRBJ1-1	TGTGCCAGCAGTTTAAGGCAGGGGGATTGGACTGAAGCTTTCTTT	CASSLRQGDWTEAFF
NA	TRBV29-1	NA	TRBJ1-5	TGCAGCGTTAGTGGCGGGGGCAATCAGCCCCAGCATTTT	CSVSGGGNQPQHF
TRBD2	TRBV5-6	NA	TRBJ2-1	TGTGCCAGCAGTTCCGGGAGGGGAATGAACAATGAGCAGTTCTTC	CASSSGRGMNNEQFF
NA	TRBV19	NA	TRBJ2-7	TGTGCCAGTAGTATAGGGGGCGCGAGGCACGAGCAGTACTTC	CASSIGGARHEQYF